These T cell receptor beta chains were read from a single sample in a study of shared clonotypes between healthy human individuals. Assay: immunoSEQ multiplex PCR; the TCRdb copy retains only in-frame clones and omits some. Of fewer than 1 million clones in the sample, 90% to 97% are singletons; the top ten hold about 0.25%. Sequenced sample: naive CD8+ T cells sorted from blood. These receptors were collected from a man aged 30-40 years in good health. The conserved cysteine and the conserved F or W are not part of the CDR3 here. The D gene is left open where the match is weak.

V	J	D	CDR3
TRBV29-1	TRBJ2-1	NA	SAWDSGGPGNEQF
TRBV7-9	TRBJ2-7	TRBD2	ASSFRTSGRIDEQY
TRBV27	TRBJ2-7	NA	ASSFGRDYEQY
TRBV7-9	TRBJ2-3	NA	ASSSPYTDTQY
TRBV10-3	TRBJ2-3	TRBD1	AISGWGQAITASTDTQY
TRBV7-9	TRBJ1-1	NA	ASSLRGWAEAF
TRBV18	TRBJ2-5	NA	ASSPMTRPETQY
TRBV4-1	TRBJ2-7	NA	ASSHPDRFVAYEQY
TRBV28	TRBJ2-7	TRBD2	ASSLASGSSEQY
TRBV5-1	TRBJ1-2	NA	ASSLPGIYGYT
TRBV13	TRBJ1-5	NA	ASSLPRPQH
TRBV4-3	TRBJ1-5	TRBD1	ASSQQQGAHQPQH
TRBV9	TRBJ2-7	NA	ASSVESPGYEQY
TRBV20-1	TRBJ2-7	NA	SARQTYEQY
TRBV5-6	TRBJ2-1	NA	ASSSYNEQF
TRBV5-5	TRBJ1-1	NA	ASSFILGAVTEAF
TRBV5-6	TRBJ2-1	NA	ASSRGTSYNEQF
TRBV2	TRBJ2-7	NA	ASSEVRLGYYEQY
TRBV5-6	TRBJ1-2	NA	ASSLEGQGSYGYT
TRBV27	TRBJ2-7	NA	ASSLFSGYEQY
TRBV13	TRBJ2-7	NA	ASRYGTTHTGEQY
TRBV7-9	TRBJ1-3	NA	ASSLAANTIY
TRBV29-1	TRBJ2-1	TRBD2	SVGRLAVYNEQF
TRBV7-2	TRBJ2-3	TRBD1	ASSSNRGRTDTQY
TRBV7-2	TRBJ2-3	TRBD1	ASSPQGTGGLTDTQY
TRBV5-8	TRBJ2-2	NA	ASSSDIVTGELF
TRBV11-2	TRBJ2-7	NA	ASSFVLAPDEQY
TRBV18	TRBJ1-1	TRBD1	ASSKAPVIRTGRANTEAF
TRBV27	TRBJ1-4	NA	ASSQGGEKLF
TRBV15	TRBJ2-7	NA	ATSSSEPSKPYEQY
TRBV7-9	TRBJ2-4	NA	ASSLAGRAKNIQY
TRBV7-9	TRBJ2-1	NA	ASDDRSSYNEQF
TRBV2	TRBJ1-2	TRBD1	ASIGQGAPNYGYT
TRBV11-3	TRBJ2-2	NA	ASSLELATGNSGELF
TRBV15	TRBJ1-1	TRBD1	ATSRDRAVNTEAF
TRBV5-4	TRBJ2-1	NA	ASNIRYNEQF
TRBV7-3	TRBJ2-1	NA	ASSLRAGARNNEQF
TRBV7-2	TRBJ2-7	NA	ASSLDPSTSYEQY
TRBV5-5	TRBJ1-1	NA	ASSLVMAGNTEAF
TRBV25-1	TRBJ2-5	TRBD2	ASSDTSGKLETQY
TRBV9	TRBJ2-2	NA	ASTVLSSGELF
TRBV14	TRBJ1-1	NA	ASSRWGYTEAF
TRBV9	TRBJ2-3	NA	ASSAGLVSTDTQY
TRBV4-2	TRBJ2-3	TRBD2	ASSQPTSGSTDTQY
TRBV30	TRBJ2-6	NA	AWSSGANVLT
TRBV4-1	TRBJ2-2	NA	ASSQASGELF
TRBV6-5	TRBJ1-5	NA	ASSYSGGGQPQH
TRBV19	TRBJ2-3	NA	ASSRVRDRTSTDTQY
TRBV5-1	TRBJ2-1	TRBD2	ASSLGGGGSYNEQF